This T cell receptor beta chain was captured by sequencing in a study of CD8+ T cells in alopecia areata. On the study more broadly: Treated patients swallowed 5 to 10 mg of oral tofacitinib twice daily. Tofacitinib lasted 6 to 18 months, then 6 months off drug. The study's findings and limits: Scalp specimens additionally yield sequences from normal skin's resident alphabeta T cells.

The V end lost 0 bases, the J end lost 3 bases, and 11 bases lay between the germline ends. Germline CDR1 and CDR2: LGHNT and FRNRAP. The CDR3 spans 15 residues. In each case, RNA was isolated and then reverse transcribed into cDNA as the sequencing template. The repertoire was sequenced with immunoSEQ multiplex PCR; TCRdb's copy has only in-frame clones and lacks some. The table lists over 100,000 clones, about 46% of them singletons, with roughly 20% in the top ten. Sorting from PBMCs produced CD4+ and CD8+ T cells. To note about this clone: Its antigen is still unknown.

This TCR was sampled from a human donor with alopecia areata. The chain has TRBV12-5 and TRBJ1-1, with D perhaps matching TRBD1 (6 bases). The sequenced sample was CD8+ T cells sorted from blood, obtained at week 0. The CDR3 sequence is CASGLVRGIDTEAFF. The DNA of the CDR3 is TGTGCTAGTGGTTTGGTAAGGGGGATAGACACTGAAGCTTTCTTT.